Each of the 8 T cell receptor beta chains below was sequenced from the same sample in a study of Graves' ophthalmopathy and Graves' hyperthyroidism. Amplifying from RNA transcripts, the study obtained TCR beta CDR3 regions. First-round RT-PCR used HTBI primers; second-round multiplex PCR followed. Each CDR3 protein gets one entry after TCRdb re-called the multiplex PCR reads with MiXCR. Of around 590,000 distinct CDR3 sequences listed, 35% to 40% are singletons. Sequenced sample: peripheral blood or thyroid tissue (not recorded which). All receptors derive from an adult man with Graves' hyperthyroidism.

As concerns this clonotype: With a much larger clone just one base away, this may be a read error. J is TRBJ2-5 and V is TRBV20-1; perhaps TRBD2 as D (5 bases). There are 14 residues in the CDR3. Germline V gene data show CDR1 as DFQATT and CDR2 as SNEGSKA (reference sequence). The CDR3 loop is CSVRSSHDAGTQYF. The CDR3 DNA reads TGCAGTGTTAGATCCTCCCACGATGCGGGGACCCAGTACTTC.

The rearrangement joins TRBV6-9 to TRBJ1-4; 9 nucleotides align to TRBD1. This CDR3 comprises 15 residues. The germline gives CDR1 MNHGY, CDR2 SVAAGI. Losses at the gene ends were 4 bases for V and 7 bases for J; bases not matched to a gene: 7. CDR3 amino acids: CASSFAGTGSEKLFF. The CDR3 nucleotides are TGTGCCAGCAGTTTCGCCGGGACAGGGAGTGAAAAACTGTTTTTT.

V gene TRBV29-1 combines with J gene TRBJ2-5, with D perhaps TRBD2 (5 bases). The germline V gene encodes CDR1 SQVTM and CDR2 ANQGSEA. This CDR3 contains 12 residues. Trimming removed 8 bases at V and 5 bases at J, with 15 bases between. In nucleotides, the CDR3 is TGCAGCAGTTACTCGACGGGGGAGACCCAGTACTTC. This translates into CSSYSTGETQYF.

The rearrangement links TRBV29-1 to TRBJ1-2; D not certain. CDR1 is SQVTM, CDR2 ANQGSEA, per germline. V gave up 4 bases and J gave up 6 bases, with 9 bases separating them. The CDR3 runs 11 residues. CDR3 protein: CSVVLGDGYTF. The CDR3, as DNA: TGCAGCGTTGTGCTGGGCGATGGCTACACCTTC.

This clonotype was seen more than once but under ten times. CDR3 in amino acids: CATRLAGVEDTQYF. The CDR3 DNA reads TGTGCCACCAGACTAGCGGGAGTTGAAGATACGCAGTATTTT. The chain links TRBV15 to TRBJ2-3, with TRBD2 matching over 11 bases. The CDR3 runs 14 residues. Per germline, CDR1 LNHNV and CDR2 YYDKDF (reference sequence). Trimming at V came to 6 bases and at J to 5 bases, leaving 4 bases not matched to a gene.

This clonotype was seen more than once but under ten times. J is TRBJ2-7 and V is TRBV7-9; TRBD2 agrees at 9 bases. The CDR3 sequence is 15 residues long. Germline CDR1 is SEHNR and CDR2 is FQNEAQ (reference sequence). V lost 3 bases, J lost 7 bases, and 10 bases stayed unmatched. The DNA for the CDR3 is TGTGCCAGCAGCTTCGGCAGCGGGAGGCGGGATGAGCAGTACTTC. This encodes CASSFGSGRRDEQYF.

This clonotype was picked up many times. The CDR3 coding sequence is TGTGCCACGGCAGACAGGGGGGGAGAGACCCAGTACTTC. As protein: CATADRGGETQYF. The chain couples TRBV19 to TRBJ2-5, with 9 bases identical to TRBD1. Germline loops: CDR1 LNHDA, CDR2 SQIVND (reference sequence). Trimming took 10 bases from V and 4 from J; bases not matched to a gene: 7. The CDR3 contains 13 residues.

This clonotype has a count of ten or more. Sequence at one end of the junction differs from germline and may be a read error. The rearrangement joins TRBV7-7 to TRBJ2-2; D not resolved. Germline CDR1 and CDR2: SSHAT and FNYEAQ (reference sequence). The CDR3 loop spans 13 amino acids. The CDR3: CASSLKGGGELFF. The CDR3 DNA follows: TGTGCTAGCAGCTTAAAGGGTGGCGGGGAGCTGTTTTTT. Filled out from reference TRBV7-7 and TRBJ2-2, the complete variable domain reads GAGVSQSPRYKVTKRGQDVTLRCDPISSHATLYWYQQALGQGPEFLTYFNYEAQPDKSGLPSDRFSAERPEGSISTLTIQRTEQRDSAMYRCASSLKGGGELFFGEGSRLTVL.